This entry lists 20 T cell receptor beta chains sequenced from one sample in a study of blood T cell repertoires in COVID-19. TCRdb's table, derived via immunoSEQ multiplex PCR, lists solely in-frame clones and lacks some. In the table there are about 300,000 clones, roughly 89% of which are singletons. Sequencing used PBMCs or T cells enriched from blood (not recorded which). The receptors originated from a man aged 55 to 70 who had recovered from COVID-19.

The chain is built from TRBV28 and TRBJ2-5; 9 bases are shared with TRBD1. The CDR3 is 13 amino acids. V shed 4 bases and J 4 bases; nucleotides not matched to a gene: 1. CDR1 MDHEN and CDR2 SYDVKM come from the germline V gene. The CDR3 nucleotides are TGTGCCAGCAGTTCGGGACAGGGAGAGACCCAGTACTTC. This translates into CASSSGQGETQYF.

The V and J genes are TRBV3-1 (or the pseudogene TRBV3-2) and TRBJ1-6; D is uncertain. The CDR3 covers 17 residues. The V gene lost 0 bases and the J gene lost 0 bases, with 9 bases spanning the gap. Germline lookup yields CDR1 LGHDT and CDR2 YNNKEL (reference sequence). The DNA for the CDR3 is TGTGCCAGCAGCCAAGAAAGCGTGAGCTCCTATAATTCACCCCTCCACTTT. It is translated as CASSQESVSSYNSPLHF.

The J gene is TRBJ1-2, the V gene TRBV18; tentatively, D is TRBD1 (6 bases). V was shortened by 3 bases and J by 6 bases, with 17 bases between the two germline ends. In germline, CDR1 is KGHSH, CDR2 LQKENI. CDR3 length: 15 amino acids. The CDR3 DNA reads TGTGCCAGCTCACCCCAGGGGTCCTTTGGGGATGGCTACACCTTC. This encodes CASSPQGSFGDGYTF.

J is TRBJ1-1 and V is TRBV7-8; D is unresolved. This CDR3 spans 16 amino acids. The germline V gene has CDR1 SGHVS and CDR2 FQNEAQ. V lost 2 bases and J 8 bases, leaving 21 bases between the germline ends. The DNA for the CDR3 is TGTGCCAGCAGCTTATTACCACGTGGAGATAGATCAGAAGCTTTCTTT. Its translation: CASSLLPRGDRSEAFF.

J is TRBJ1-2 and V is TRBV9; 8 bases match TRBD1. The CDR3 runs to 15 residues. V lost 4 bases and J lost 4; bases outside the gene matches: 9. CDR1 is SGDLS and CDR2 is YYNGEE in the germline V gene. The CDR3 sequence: CASSKGQGAFYGYTF. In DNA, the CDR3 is TGTGCCAGCAGCAAAGGACAGGGTGCCTTCTATGGCTACACCTTC.

The CDR3 is CASSFRQGASRSPLHF. Written as DNA, the CDR3 is TGTGCCAGCAGCTTCAGACAGGGGGCCTCTCGTTCACCCCTCCACTTT. The chain recombines TRBV7-2 with TRBJ1-6; 10 nucleotides agree with TRBD1. Trimming took 3 bases from V and 9 from J; bases not matched to a gene: 8. From germline, CDR1 is SGHTA and CDR2 FQGNSA. The CDR3 length is 16 residues.

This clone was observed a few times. The chain's CDR3 is CASSEGVYRGSGYTF. The DNA of the CDR3 is TGTGCCAGCAGTGAAGGGGTATACAGGGGCAGTGGCTACACCTTC. The chain employs TRBV2 and TRBJ1-2; 7 nucleotides line up with TRBD1. The CDR3 is 15 amino acids. Germline V gene lookup returns CDR1 SNHLY and CDR2 FYNNEI. Losses at the gene ends were 1 base for V and 7 bases for J; bases not matched to a gene: 9.

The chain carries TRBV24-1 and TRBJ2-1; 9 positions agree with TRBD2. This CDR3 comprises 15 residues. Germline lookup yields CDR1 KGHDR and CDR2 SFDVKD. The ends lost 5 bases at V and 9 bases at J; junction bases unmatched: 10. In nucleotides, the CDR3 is TGTGCCACCAGTGGGCTAGCGGGACCAAGGGGTGAGCAGTTCTTC. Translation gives CATSGLAGPRGEQFF.

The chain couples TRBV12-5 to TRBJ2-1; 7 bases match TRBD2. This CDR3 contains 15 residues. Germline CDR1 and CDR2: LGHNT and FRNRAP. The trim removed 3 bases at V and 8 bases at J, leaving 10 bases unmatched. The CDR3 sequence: CASGFLTRESDEQFF. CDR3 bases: TGTGCTAGTGGTTTCTTGACGCGGGAGTCGGATGAGCAGTTCTTC. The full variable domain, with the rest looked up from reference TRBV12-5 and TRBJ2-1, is DARVTQTPRHKVTEMGQEVTMRCQPILGHNTVFWYRQTMMQGLELLAYFRNRAPLDDSGMPKDRFSAEMPDATLATLKIQPSEPRDSAVYFCASGFLTRESDEQFFGPGTRLTVL.

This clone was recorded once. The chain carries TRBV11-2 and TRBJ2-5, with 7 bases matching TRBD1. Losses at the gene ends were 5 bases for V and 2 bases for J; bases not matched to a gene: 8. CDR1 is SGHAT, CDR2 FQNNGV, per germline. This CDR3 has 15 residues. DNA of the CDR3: TGTGCCAGCAGCACAACATGGGGACAGCAAGAGACCCAGTACTTC. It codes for CASSTTWGQQETQYF.

The CDR3 DNA reads TGCGCCAGCAGCTTGGCCGGGACTAGCGGGAGTGGGTACAATGAGCAGTTCTTC. It translates to CASSLAGTSGSGYNEQFF. V is TRBV5-1 and J is TRBJ2-1, with 14 bases aligning to TRBD2. Germline V gene sequence: CDR1 SGHRS, CDR2 YFSETQ. Losses at the gene ends were 0 bases for V and 4 bases for J; bases not matched to a gene: 6. This CDR3 comprises 18 residues. The whole variable domain, filled in from reference TRBV5-1 and TRBJ2-1, reads KAGVTQTPRYLIKTRGQQVTLSCSPISGHRSVSWYQQTPGQGLQFLFEYFSETQRNKGNFPGRFSGRQFSNSRSEMNVSTLELGDSALYLCASSLAGTSGSGYNEQFFGPGTRLTVL.

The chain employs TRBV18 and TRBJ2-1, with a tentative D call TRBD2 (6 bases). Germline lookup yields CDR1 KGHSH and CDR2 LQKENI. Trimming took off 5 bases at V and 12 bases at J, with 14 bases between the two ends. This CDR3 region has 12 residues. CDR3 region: CASSSGLGGQFF. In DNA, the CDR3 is TGTGCCAGCTCATCGGGACTCGGGGGGCAGTTCTTC.

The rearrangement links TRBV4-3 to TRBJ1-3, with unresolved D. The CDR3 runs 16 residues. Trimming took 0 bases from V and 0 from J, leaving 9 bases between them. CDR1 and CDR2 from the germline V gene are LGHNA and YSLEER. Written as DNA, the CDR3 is TGCGCCAGCAGCCAAGAAATCGCGGCCTCTGGAAACACCATATATTTT. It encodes CASSQEIAASGNTIYF.

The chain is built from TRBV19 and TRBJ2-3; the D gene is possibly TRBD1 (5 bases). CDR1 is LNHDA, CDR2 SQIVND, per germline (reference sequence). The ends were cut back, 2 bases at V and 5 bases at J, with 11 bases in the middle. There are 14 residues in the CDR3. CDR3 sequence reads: CASSISGQGDTQYF. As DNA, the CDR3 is TGTGCCAGTAGTATAAGTGGTCAGGGAGATACGCAGTATTTT.

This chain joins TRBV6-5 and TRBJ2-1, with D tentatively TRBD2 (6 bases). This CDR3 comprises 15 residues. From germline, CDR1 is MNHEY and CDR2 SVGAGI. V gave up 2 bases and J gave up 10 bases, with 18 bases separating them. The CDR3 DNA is TGTGCCAGCAGTTACGAGACTGCCGGGGGAAGGGAGCAGTTCTTC. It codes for CASSYETAGGREQFF.

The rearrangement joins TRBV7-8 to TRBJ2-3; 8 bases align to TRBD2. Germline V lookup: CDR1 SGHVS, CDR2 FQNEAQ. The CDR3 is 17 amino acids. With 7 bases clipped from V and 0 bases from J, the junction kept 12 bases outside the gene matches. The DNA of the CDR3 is TGTGCCAGCATCCTAAAAGGAAAGCGGGAGAGCACAGATACGCAGTATTTT. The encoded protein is CASILKGKRESTDTQYF.

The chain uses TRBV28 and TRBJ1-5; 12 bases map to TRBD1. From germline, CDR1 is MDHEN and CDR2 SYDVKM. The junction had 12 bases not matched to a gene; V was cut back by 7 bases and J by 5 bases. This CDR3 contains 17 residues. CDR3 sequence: CASKGAGTGGRYQPQHF. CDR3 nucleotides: TGTGCCAGCAAGGGGGCCGGGACAGGGGGCCGGTATCAGCCCCAGCATTTT.

The CDR3 loop is CASSDGQGWETQYF. The DNA for the CDR3 is TGTGCCAGCTCGGACGGACAGGGCTGGGAGACCCAGTACTTC. The chain links TRBV18 to TRBJ2-5; 8 bases match TRBD1. The CDR3 spans 14 residues. The ends lost 6 bases at V and 5 bases at J; junction bases unmatched: 8. CDR1 is KGHSH, CDR2 LQKENI, per germline.

In nucleotides, the CDR3 is TGTGCCAGCAGCTTAGTCCAGGGTGCTAATTCACCCCTCCACTTT. This encodes CASSLVQGANSPLHF. The chain carries TRBV11-2 and TRBJ1-6, with TRBD1 as a possible D gene (5 bases). The CDR3 length is 15 residues. V dropped 1 base and J dropped 6 bases, with 10 bases sitting between them. The germline V gene has CDR1 SGHAT and CDR2 FQNNGV.

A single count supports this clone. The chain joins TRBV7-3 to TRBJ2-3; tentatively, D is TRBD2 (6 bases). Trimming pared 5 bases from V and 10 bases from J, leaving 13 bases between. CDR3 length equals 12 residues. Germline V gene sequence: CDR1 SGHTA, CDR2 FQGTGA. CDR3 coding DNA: TGTGCCAGCAGCGCGTCCGGGACTCCGCAGTATTTT. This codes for CASSASGTPQYF.